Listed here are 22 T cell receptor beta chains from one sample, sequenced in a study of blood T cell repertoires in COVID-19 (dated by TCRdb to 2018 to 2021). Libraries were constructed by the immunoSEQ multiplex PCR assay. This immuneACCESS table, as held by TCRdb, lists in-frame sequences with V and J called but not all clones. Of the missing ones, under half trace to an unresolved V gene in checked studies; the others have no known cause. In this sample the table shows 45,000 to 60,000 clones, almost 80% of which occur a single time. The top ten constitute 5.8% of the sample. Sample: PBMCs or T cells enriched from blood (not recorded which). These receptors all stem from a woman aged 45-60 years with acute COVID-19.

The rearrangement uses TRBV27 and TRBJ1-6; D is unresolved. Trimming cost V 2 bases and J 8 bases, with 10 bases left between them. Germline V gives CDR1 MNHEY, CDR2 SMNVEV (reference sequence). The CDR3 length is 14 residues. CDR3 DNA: TGTGCCAGCAGTTTACGGGTTGTGGATTCACCCCTCCACTTT. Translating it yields CASSLRVVDSPLHF.

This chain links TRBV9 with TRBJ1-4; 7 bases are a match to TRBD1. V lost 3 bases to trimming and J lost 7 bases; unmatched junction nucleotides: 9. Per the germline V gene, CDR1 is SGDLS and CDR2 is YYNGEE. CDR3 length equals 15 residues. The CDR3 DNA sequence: TGTGCCAGCAGCGGACAGGACAGGCTGGGTGAAAAACTGTTTTTT. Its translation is CASSGQDRLGEKLFF.

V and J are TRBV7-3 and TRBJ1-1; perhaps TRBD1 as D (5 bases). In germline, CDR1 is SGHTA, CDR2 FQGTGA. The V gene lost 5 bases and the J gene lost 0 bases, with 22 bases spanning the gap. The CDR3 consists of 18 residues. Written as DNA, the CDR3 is TGTGCCAGCAGCATTAAACCTTTGGACAAGAACATGAACACTGAAGCTTTCTTT. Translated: CASSIKPLDKNMNTEAFF.

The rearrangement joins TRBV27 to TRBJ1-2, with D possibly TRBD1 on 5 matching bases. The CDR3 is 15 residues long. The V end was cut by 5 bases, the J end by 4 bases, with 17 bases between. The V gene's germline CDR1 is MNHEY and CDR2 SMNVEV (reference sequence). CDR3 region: CASSPTPGGTYGYTF. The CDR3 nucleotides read TGTGCCAGCAGTCCGACACCGGGGGGGACCTATGGCTACACCTTC.

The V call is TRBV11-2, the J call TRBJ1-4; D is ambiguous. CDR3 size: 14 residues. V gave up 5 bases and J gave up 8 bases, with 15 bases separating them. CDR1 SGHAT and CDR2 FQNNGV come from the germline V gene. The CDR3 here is CASSPTPLEEKLFF. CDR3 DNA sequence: TGTGCCAGCAGCCCGACTCCCTTGGAGGAAAAACTGTTTTTT.

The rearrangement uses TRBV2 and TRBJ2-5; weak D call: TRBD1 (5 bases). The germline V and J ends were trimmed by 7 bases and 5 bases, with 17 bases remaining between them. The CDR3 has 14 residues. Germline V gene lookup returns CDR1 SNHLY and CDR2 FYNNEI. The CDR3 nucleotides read TGTGCCAGCAACCTCTGGGCAGGGTCGGAGACCCAGTACTTC. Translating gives CASNLWAGSETQYF. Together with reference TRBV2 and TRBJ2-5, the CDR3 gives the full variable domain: EPEVTQTPSHQVTQMGQEVILRCVPISNHLYFYWYRQILGQKVEFLVSFYNNEISEKSEIFDDQFSVERPDGSNFTLKIRSTKLEDSAMYFCASNLWAGSETQYFGPGTRLLVL.

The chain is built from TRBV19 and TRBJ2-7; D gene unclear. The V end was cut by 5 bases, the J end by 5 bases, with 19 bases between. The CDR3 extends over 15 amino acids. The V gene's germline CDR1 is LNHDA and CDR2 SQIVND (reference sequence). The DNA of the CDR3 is TGTGCCAGTAGTCTCCCCTCTATGGGCGTGGACGAGCAGTACTTC. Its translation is CASSLPSMGVDEQYF. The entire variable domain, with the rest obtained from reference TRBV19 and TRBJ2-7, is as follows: DGGITQSPKYLFRKEGQNVTLSCEQNLNHDAMYWYRQDPGQGLRLIYYSQIVNDFQKGDIAEGYSVSREKKESFPLTVTSAQKNPTAFYLCASSLPSMGVDEQYFGPGTRLTVT.

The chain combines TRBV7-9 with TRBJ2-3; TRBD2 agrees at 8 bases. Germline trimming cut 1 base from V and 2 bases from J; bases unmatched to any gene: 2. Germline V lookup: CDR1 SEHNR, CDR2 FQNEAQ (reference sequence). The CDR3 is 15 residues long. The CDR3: CASSLGGGPTDTQYF. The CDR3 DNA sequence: TGTGCCAGCAGCTTAGGCGGGGGGCCCACAGATACGCAGTATTTT.

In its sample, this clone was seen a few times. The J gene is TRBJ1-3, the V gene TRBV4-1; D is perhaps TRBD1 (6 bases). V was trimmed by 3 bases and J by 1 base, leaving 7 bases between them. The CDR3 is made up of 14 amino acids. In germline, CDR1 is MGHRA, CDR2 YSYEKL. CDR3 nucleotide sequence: TGCGCCAGCAGCCACACAGGGTCTGGAAACACCATATATTTT. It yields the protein CASSHTGSGNTIYF.

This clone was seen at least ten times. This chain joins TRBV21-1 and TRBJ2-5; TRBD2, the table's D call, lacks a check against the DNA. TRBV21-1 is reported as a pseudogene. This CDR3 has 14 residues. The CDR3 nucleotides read TGTGCCAGCAGCGCGCGGATTGATCAAGAGACCCAGTACTTC. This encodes CASSARIDQETQYF.

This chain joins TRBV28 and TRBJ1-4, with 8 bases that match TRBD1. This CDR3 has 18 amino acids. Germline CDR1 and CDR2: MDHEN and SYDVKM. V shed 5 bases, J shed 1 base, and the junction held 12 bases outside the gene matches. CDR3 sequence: CASSGWTGRAGTNEKLFF. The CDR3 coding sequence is TGTGCCAGCAGTGGATGGACAGGGAGGGCGGGAACTAATGAAAAACTGTTTTTT.

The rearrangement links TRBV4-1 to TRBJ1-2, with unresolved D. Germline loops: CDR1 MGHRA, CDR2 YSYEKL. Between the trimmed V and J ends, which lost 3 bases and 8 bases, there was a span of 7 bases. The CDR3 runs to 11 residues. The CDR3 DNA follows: TGCGCCAGCAGCCACGGCGGGGGCTACACCTTC. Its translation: CASSHGGGYTF.

The CDR3: CASGQSSYNSPLHF. CDR3 sequence (DNA): TGTGCCAGCGGACAGAGCTCCTATAATTCACCCCTCCACTTT. The V and J genes are TRBV18 and TRBJ1-6, with a possible D match to TRBD1 (6 bases). V dropped 8 bases and J dropped 0 bases, with 8 bases sitting between them. This CDR3 comprises 14 residues. The germline V gene has CDR1 KGHSH and CDR2 LQKENI.

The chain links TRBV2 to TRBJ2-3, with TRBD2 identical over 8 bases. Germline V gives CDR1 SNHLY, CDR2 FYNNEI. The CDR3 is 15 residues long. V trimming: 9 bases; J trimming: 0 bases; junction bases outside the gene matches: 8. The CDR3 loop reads CARKFSGASTDTQYF. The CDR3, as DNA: TGTGCCAGGAAATTTAGCGGGGCTAGCACAGATACGCAGTATTTT.

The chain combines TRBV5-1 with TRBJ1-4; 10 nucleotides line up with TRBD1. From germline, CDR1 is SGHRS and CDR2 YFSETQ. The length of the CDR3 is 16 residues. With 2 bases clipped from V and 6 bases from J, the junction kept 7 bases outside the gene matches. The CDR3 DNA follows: TGCGCCAGCAGCTTATCCCCCGGGACAGGGGATGAAAAACTGTTTTTT. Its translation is CASSLSPGTGDEKLFF. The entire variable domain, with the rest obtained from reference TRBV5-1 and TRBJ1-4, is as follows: KAGVTQTPRYLIKTRGQQVTLSCSPISGHRSVSWYQQTPGQGLQFLFEYFSETQRNKGNFPGRFSGRQFSNSRSEMNVSTLELGDSALYLCASSLSPGTGDEKLFFGSGTQLSVL.

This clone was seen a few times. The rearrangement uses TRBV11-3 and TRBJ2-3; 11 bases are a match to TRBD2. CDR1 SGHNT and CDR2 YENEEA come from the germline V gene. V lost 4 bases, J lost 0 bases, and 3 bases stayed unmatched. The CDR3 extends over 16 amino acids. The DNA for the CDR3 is TGTGCCAGCAGCTCGACTAGCGGGGTTAGCACAGATACGCAGTATTTT. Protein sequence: CASSSTSGVSTDTQYF.

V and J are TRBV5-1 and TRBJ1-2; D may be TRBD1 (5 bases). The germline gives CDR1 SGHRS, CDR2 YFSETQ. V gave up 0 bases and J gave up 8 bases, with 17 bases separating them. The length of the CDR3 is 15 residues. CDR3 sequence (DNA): TGCGCCAGCAGCTTGGAAGGGGCCAGATCGTCGGGCTACACCTTC. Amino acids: CASSLEGARSSGYTF.

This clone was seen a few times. CDR3 DNA sequence: TGTGCCTGGATGTTCGGGACAGGGGGCTCTGGGGCCAACGTCCTGACTTTC. It encodes CAWMFGTGGSGANVLTF. This chain links TRBV30 with TRBJ2-6; 11 bases align to TRBD1. The CDR3 is 17 amino acids. Germline values: CDR1 GTSNPN, CDR2 SVGIG (reference sequence). V dropped 4 bases and J dropped 0; count of bases not matched to a gene: 5.

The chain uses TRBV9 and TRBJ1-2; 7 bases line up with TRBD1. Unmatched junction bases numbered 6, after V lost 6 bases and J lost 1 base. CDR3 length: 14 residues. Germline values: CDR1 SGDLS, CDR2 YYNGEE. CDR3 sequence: CASTAYRGNYGYTF. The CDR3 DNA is TGTGCCAGCACCGCATACAGGGGTAACTATGGCTACACCTTC.

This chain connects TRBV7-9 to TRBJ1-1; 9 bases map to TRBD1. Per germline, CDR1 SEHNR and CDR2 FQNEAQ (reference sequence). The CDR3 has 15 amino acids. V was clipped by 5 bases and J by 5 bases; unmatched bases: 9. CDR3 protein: CASSRTGGRMTEAFF. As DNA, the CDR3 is TGTGCCAGCAGCAGAACAGGGGGCCGGATGACTGAAGCTTTCTTT.

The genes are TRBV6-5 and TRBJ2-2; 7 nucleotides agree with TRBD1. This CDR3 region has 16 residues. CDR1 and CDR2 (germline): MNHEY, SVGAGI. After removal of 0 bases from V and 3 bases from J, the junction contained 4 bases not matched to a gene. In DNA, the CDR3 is TGTGCCAGCAGTTACTCGACAGGGCTCCACACCGGGGAGCTGTTTTTT. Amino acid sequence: CASSYSTGLHTGELFF.

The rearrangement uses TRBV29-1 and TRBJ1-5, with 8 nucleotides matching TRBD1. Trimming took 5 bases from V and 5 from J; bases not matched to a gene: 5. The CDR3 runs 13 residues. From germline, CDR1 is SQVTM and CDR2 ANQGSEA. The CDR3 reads CSVREQGDQPQHF. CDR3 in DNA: TGCAGCGTTCGGGAACAGGGGGATCAGCCCCAGCATTTT.